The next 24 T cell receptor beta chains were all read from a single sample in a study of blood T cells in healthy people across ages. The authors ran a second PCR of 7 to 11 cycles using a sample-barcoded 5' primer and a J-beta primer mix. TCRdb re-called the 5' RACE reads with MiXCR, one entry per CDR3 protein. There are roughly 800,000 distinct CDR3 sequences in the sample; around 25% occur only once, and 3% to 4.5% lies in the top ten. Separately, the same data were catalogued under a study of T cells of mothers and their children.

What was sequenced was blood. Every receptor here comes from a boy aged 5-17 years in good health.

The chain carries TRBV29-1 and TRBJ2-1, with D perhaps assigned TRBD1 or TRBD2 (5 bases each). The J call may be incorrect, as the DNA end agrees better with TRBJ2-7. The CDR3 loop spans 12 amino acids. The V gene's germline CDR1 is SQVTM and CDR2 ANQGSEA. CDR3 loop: CSVVGESYEQYF. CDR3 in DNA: TGCAGCGTTGTGGGGGAATCCTACGAGCAGTACTTC.

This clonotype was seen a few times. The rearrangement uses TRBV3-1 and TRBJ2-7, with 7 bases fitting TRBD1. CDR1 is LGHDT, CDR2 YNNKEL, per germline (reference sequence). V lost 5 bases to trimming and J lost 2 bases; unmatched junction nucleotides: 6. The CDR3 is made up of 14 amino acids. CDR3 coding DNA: TGTGCCAGCAGCTTCGGGACAGCAGCCTACGAGCAGTACTTC. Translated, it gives CASSFGTAAYEQYF.

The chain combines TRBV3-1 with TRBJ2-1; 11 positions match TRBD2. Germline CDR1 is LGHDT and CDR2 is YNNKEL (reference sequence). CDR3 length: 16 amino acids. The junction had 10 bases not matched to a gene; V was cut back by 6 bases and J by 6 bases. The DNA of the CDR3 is TGTGCCAGCAGAGAACACGGACTAGCGGGCAGCAATGAGCAGTTCTTC. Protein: CASREHGLAGSNEQFF.

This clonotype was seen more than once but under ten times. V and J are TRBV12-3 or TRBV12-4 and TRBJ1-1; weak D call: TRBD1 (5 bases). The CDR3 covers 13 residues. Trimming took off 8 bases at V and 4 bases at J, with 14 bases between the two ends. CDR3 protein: CASQIGGGTEAFF. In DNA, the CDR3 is TGTGCCAGCCAGATTGGGGGAGGCACTGAAGCTTTCTTT.

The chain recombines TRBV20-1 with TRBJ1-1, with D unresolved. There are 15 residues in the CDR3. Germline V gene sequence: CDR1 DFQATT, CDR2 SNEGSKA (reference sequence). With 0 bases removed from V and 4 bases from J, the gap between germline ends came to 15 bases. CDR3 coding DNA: TGCAGTGCTAGAGAATTGTTGACACCCGGCACTGAAGCTTTCTTT. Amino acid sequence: CSARELLTPGTEAFF.

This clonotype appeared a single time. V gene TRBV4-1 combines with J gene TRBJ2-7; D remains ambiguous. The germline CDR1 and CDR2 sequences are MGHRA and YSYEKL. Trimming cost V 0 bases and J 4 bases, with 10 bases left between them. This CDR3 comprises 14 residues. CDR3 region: CASSQELGRYEQYF. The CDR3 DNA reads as TGCGCCAGCAGCCAAGAATTAGGCCGGTACGAGCAGTACTTC.

The CDR3 nucleotides read TGCAGTGCTCAATCTCGACAGTTAAATCAGCCCCAGCATTTT. Encoded protein: CSAQSRQLNQPQHF. The chain couples TRBV20-1 to TRBJ1-5; D may be TRBD1 (5 bases). The CDR3 is made up of 14 amino acids. Per germline, CDR1 DFQATT and CDR2 SNEGSKA (reference sequence). V lost 5 bases and J lost 4, with 15 bases in between.

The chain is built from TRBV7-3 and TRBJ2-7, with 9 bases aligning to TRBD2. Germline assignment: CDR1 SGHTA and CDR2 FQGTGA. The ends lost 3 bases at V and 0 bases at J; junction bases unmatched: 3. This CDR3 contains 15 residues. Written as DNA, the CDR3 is TGTGCCAGCAGCTTCGCGGGAGGGATCTCCTACGAGCAGTACTTC. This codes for CASSFAGGISYEQYF. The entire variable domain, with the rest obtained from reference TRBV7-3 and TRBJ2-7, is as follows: GAGVSQTPSNKVTEKGKYVELRCDPISGHTALYWYRQSLGQGPEFLIYFQGTGAADDSGLPNDRFFAVRPEGSVSTLKIQRTERGDSAVYLCASSFAGGISYEQYFGPGTRLTVT.

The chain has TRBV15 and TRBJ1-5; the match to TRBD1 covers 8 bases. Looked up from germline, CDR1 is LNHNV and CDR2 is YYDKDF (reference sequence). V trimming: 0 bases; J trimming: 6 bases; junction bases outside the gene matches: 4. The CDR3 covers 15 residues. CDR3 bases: TGTGCCACCAGCAGAGAGGGACAGGTGGGTCAGCCCCAGCATTTT. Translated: CATSREGQVGQPQHF.

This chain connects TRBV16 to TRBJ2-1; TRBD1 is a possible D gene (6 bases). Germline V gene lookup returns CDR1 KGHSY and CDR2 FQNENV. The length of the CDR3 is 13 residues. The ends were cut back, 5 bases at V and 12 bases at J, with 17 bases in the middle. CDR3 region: CASSEFLGAAQFF. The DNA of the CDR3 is TGTGCCAGCAGCGAATTCCTGGGGGCCGCGCAGTTCTTC.

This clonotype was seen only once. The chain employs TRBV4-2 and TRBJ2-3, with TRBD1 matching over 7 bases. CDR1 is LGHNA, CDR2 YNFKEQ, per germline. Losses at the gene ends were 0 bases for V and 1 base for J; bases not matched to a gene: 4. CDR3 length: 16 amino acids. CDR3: CASSQETGVRTDTQYF. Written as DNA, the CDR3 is TGTGCCAGCAGCCAAGAAACAGGGGTCCGCACAGATACGCAGTATTTT.

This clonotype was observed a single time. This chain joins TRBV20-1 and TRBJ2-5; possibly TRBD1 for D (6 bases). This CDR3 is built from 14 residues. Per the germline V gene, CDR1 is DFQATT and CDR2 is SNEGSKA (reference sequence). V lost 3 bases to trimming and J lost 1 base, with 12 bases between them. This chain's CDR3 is CSARRTASQETQYF. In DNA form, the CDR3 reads TGCAGTGCTAGGAGGACAGCGTCCCAAGAGACCCAGTACTTC.

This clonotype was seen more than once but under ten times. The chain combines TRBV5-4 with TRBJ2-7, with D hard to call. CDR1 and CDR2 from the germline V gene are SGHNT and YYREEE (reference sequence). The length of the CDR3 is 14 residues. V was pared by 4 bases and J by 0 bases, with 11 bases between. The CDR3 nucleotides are TGTGCCAGCAGCCCCTCTAGTGACTCCTACGAGCAGTACTTC. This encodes CASSPSSDSYEQYF.

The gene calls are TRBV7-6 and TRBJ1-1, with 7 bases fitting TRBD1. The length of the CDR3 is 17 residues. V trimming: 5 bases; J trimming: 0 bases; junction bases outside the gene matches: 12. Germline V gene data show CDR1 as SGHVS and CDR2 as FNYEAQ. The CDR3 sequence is CASSPTAPGQMNTEAFF. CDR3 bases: TGTGCCAGCAGCCCGACAGCCCCGGGACAGATGAACACTGAAGCTTTCTTT.

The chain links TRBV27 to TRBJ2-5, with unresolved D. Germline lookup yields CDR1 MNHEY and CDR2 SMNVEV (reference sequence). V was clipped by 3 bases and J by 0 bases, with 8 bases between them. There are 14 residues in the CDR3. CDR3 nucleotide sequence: TGTGCCAGCAGTTTTTGGGGAAACCAAGAGACCCAGTACTTC. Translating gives CASSFWGNQETQYF.

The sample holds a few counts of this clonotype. CDR3 DNA: TGTGCCAGCAGTTTGCCGGGAGGTTCACACAATGAGCAGTTCTTC. Translated, it gives CASSLPGGSHNEQFF. The chain uses TRBV28 and TRBJ2-1, with 7 bases that match TRBD2. The germline V gene has CDR1 MDHEN and CDR2 SYDVKM. The length of the CDR3 is 15 residues. V dropped 3 bases and J dropped 5; count of bases not matched to a gene: 7. Combining the CDR3 with reference TRBV28 and TRBJ2-1 gives the whole variable domain DVKVTQSSRYLVKRTGEKVFLECVQDMDHENMFWYRQDPGLGLRLIYFSYDVKMKEKGDIPEGYSVSREKKERFSLILESASTNQTSMYLCASSLPGGSHNEQFFGPGTRLTVL.

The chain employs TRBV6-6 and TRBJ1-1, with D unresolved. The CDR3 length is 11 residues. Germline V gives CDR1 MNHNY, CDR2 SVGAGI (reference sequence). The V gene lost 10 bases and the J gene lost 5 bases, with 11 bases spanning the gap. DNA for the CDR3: TGTGCCACCAACGTTATGACTGAAGCTTTCTTT. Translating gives CATNVMTEAFF.

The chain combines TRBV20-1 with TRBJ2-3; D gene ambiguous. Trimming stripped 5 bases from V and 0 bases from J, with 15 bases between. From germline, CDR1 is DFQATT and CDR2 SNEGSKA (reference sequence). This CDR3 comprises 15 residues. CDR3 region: CSAPSPVYSTDTQYF. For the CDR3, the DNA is TGCAGTGCTCCGAGTCCTGTTTATAGCACAGATACGCAGTATTTT.

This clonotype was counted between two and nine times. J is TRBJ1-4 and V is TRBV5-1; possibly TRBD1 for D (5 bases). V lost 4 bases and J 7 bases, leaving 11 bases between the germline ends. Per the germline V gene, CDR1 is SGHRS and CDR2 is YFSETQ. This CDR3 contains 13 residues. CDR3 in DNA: TGCGCCAGCAGCACCTGGGGGAGTGAAAAACTGTTTTTT. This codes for CASSTWGSEKLFF.

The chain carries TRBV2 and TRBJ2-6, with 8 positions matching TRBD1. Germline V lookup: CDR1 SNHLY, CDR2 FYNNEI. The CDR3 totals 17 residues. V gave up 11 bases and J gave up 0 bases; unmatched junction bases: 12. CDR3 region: CAGTGQGSPSGANVLTF. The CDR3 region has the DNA TGTGCCGGAACTGGACAGGGATCCCCCTCTGGGGCCAACGTCCTGACTTTC.

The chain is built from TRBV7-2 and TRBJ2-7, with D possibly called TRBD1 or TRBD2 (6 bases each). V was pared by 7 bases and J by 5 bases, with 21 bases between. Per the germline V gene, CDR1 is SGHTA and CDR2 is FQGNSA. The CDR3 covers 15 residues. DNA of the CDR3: TGTGCCAGCACAAGGACAGTTTTTCGGACTAACGAGCAGTACTTC. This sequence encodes CASTRTVFRTNEQYF.

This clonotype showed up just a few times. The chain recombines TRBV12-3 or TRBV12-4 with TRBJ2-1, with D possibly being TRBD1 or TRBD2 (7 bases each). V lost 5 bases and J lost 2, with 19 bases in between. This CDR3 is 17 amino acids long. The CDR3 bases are TGTGCCAGCAGTCCCCTGACTAGCAGGGGGGCCTACAATGAGCAGTTCTTC. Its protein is CASSPLTSRGAYNEQFF.

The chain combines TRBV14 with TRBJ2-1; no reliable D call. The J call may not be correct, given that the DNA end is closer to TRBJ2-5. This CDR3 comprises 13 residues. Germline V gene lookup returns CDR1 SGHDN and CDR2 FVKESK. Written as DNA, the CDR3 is TGTGCCAGCAGCCAAGATTTAACAGAGACCCAGTACTTC. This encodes CASSQDLTETQYF.

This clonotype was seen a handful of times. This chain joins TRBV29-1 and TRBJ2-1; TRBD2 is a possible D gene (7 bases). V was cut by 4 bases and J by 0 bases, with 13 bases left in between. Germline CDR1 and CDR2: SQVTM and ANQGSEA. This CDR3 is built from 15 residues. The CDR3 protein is CSVAKRGGSYNEQFF. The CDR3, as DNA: TGCAGCGTTGCCAAAAGGGGGGGCTCCTACAATGAGCAGTTCTTC.